The present TCR beta chain was sequenced within a study of blood T cell repertoires in COVID-19. At the level of the study: Spain, Italy and the United States supplied samples that represented acute and convalescent COVID-19. The analysed material was cDNA or gDNA that came from T cells, B-cell-depleted T cells, or PBMCs.

The germline V gene has CDR1 LNHDA and CDR2 SQIVND (reference sequence). The V end lost 5 bases, the J end lost 2 bases, and 6 bases lay between the germline ends. There are 12 residues in the CDR3. The data were produced by immunoSEQ multiplex PCR, yet TCRdb's version contains in-frame clones alone and is incomplete. This sample has approximately 30,000 clones, with roughly 90% found just once. This clone was recorded only once. The sequence was obtained from a woman aged 40 to 50 with active or convalescent COVID-19. The chain joins TRBV19 to TRBJ2-5; no reliable D call. Specimen: peripheral blood. The CDR3 region is CASSSRQETQYF. The CDR3 DNA follows: TGTGCCAGTAGTTCCAGACAAGAGACCCAGTACTTC.